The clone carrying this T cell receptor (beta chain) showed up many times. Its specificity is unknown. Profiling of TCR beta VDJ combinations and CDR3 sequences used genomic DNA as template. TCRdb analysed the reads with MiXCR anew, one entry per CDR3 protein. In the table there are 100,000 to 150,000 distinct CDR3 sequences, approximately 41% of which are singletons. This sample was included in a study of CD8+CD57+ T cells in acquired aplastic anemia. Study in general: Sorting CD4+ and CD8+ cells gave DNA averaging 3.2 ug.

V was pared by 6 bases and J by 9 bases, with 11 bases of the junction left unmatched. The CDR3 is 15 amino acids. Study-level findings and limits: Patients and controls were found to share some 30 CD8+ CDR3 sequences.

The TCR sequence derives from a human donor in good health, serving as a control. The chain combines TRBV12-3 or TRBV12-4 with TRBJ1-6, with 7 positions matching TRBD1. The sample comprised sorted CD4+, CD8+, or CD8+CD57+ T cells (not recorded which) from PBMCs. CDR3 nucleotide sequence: TGTGCCAGCAGGGAATTACAGGGGTTGACTTCACCCCTCCACTTT. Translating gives CASRELQGLTSPLHF.